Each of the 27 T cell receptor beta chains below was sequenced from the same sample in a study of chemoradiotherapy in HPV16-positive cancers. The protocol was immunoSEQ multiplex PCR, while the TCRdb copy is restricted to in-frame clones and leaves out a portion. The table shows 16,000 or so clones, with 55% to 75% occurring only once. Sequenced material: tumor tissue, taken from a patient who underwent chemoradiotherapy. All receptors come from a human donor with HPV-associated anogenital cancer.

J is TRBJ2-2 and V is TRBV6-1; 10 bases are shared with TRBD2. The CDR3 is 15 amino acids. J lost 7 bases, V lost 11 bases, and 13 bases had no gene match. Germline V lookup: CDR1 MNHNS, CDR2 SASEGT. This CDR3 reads CASRASGRMDGELFF. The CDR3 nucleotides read TGTGCCTCCCGGGCTAGCGGGAGAATGGACGGGGAGCTGTTTTTT.

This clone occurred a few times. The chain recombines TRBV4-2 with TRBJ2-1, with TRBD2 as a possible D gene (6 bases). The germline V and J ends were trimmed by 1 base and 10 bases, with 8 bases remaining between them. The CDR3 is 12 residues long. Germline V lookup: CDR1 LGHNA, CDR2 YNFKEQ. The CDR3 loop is CASSQGGVEQFF. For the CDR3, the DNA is TGTGCCAGCAGCCAAGGGGGGGTAGAGCAGTTCTTC.

CDR3: CAITSGQGYGVSTDTQYF. The CDR3 DNA sequence: TGTGCCATCACCTCGGGACAGGGGTATGGAGTGAGCACAGATACGCAGTATTTT. This chain links TRBV10-3 with TRBJ2-3; 10 bases agree with TRBD1. This CDR3 has 18 residues. Germline-derived CDR1 and CDR2 are ENHRY and SYGVKD. V shed 7 bases, J shed 0 bases, and the junction held 13 bases outside the gene matches.

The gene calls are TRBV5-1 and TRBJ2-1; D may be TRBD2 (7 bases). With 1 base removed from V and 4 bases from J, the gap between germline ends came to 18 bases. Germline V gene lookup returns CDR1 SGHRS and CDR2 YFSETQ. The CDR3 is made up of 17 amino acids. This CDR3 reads CASSLYGGGSGYNEQFF. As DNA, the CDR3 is TGCGCCAGCAGCTTGTATGGGGGCGGGAGTGGATACAATGAGCAGTTCTTC.

For the CDR3, the DNA is TGTGCCATCAGTGCGGGTAGAGGTCAAGGTACTGAAGCTTTCTTT. Encoded protein: CAISAGRGQGTEAFF. This chain uses TRBV10-3 with TRBJ1-1; no definite D call. This CDR3 region has 15 residues. Germline V gene data show CDR1 as ENHRY and CDR2 as SYGVKD. V was pared by 4 bases and J by 5 bases, with 17 bases between.

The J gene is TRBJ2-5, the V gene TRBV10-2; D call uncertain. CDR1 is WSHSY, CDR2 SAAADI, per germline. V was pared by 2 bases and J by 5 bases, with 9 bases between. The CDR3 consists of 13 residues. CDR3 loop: CASSEGMRETQYF. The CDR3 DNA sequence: TGCGCCAGCAGTGAGGGAATGAGGGAGACCCAGTACTTC.

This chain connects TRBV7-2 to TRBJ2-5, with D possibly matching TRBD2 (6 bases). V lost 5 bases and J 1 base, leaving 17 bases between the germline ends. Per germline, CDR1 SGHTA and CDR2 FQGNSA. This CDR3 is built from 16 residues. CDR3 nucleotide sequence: TGTGCCAGCAGCAGACTAGGAGCCCCCCCCCAAGAGACCCAGTACTTC. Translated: CASSRLGAPPQETQYF.

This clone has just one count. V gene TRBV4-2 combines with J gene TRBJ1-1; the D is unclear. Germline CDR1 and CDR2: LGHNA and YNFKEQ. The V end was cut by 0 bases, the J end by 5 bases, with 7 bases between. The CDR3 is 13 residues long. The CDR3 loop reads CASSQDRYTEAFF. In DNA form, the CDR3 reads TGTGCCAGCAGCCAAGATCGATATACTGAAGCTTTCTTT.

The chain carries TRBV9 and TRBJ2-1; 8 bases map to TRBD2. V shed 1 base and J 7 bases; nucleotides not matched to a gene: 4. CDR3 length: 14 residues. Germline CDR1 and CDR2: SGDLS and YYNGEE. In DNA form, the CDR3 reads TGTGCCAGCAGCGTAACGGGGGGGTTAAATGAGCAGTTCTTC. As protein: CASSVTGGLNEQFF. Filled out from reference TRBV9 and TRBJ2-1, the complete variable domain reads DSGVTQTPKHLITATGQRVTLRCSPRSGDLSVYWYQQSLDQGLQFLIQYYNGEERAKGNILERFSAQQFPDLHSELNLSSLELGDSALYFCASSVTGGLNEQFFGPGTRLTVL.

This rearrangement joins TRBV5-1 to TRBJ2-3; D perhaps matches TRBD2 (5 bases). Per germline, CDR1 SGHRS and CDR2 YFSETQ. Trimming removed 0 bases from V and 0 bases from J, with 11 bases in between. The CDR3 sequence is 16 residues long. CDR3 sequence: CASSLGTDWSTDTQYF. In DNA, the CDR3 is TGCGCCAGCAGCTTGGGCACGGACTGGAGCACAGATACGCAGTATTTT.

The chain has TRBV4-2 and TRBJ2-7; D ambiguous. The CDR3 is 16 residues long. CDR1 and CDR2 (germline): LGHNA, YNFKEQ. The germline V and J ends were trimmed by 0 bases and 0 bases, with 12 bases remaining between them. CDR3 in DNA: TGTGCCAGCAGCCAAGATGCCCCGGGTAGCTCCTACGAGCAGTACTTC. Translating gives CASSQDAPGSSYEQYF.

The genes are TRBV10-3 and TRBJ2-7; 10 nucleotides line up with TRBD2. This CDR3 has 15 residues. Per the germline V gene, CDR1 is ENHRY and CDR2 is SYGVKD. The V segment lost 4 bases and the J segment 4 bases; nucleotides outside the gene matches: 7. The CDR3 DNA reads TGTGCCATCAGTGGTCGAGCTAGCGGGGGTTACGAGCAGTACTTC. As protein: CAISGRASGGYEQYF.

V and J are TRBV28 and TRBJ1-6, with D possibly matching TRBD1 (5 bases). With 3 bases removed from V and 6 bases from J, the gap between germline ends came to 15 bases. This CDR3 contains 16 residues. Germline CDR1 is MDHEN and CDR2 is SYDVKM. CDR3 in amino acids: CASSLMGGGSNSPLHF. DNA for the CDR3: TGTGCCAGCAGTTTGATGGGGGGGGGTAGTAATTCACCCCTCCACTTT.

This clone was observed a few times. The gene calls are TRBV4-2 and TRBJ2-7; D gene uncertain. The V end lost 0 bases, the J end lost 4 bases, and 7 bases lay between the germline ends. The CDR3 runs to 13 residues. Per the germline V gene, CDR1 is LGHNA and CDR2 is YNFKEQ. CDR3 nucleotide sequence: TGTGCCAGCAGCCAAGATCTTGAGTACGAGCAGTACTTC. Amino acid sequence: CASSQDLEYEQYF.

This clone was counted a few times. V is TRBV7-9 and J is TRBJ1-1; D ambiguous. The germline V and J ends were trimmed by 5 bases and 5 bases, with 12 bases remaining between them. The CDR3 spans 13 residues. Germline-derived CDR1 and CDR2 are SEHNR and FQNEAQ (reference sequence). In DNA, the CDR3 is TGTGCCAGCAGCCTCTTCGGAGGAACTGAAGCTTTCTTT. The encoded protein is CASSLFGGTEAFF. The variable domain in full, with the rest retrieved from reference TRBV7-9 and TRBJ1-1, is DTGVSQNPRHKITKRGQNVTFRCDPISEHNRLYWYRQTLGQGPEFLTYFQNEAQLEKSRLLSDRFSAERPKGSFSTLEIQRTEQGDSAMYLCASSLFGGTEAFFGQGTRLTVV.

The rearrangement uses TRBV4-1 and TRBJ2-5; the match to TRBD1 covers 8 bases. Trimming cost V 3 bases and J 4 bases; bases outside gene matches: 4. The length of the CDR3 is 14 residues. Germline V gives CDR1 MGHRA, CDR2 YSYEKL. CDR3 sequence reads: CASSHLGQGETQYF. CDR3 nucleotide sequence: TGCGCCAGCAGCCACCTCGGACAGGGAGAGACCCAGTACTTC.

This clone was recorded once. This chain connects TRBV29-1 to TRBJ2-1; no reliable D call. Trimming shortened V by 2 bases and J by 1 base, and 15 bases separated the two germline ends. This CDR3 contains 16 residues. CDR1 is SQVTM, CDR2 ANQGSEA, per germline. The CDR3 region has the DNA TGCAGCGTTGAATTGAAGACTTTCCGTTCCTACAATGAGCAGTTCTTC. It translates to CSVELKTFRSYNEQFF.

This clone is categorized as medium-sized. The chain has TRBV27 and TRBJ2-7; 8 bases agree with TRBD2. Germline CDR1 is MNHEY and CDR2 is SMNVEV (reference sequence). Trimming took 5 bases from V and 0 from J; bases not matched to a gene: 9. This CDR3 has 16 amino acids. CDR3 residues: CASSLTLAGLSYEQYF. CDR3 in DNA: TGTGCCAGCAGTCTGACTTTAGCGGGACTCTCCTACGAGCAGTACTTC.

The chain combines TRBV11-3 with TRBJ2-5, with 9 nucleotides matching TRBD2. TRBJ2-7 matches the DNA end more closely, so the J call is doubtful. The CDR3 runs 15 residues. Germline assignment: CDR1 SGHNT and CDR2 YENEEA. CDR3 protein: CASSPTVSGSREQYF. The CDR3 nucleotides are TGTGCCAGCAGCCCGACGGTTAGCGGGAGTCGCGAGCAGTACTTC.

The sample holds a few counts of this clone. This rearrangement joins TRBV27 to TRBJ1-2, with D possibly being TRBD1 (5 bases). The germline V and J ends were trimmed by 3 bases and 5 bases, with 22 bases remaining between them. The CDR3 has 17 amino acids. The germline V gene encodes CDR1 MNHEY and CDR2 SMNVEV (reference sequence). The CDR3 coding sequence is TGTGCCAGCAGTTTCGGGGGAGGGGCGAGCCTTAGTTATGGCTACACCTTC. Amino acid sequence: CASSFGGGASLSYGYTF.

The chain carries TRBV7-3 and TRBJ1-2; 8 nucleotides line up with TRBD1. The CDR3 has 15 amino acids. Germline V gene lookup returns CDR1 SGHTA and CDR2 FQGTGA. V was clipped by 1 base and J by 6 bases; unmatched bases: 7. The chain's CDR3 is CASSLMGTGIDGYTF. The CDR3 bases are TGTGCCAGCAGCTTAATGGGGACAGGAATCGATGGCTACACCTTC.

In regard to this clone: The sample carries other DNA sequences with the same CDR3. The CDR3 is CASTALEQYF. The CDR3 region has the DNA TGTGCCAGCACCGCGCTCGAGCAGTACTTC. The V gene is TRBV2, the J gene TRBJ2-7; no clear D gene. Looked up from germline, CDR1 is SNHLY and CDR2 is FYNNEI. V lost 7 bases to trimming and J lost 6 bases, with 7 bases between them. The CDR3 runs to 10 residues.

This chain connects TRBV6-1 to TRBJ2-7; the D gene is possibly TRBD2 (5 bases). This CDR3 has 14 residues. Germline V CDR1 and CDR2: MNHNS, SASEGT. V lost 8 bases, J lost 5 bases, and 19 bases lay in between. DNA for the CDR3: TGTGCCAGCTTTCTATCGGTGAGGACTCACGAGCAGTACTTC. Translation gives CASFLSVRTHEQYF.

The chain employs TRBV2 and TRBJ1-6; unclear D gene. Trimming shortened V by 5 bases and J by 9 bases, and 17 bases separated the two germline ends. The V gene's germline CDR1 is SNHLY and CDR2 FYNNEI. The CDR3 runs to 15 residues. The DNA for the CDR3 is TGTGCCAGCAGTATCGTTGGTCCGAAGGCTTCACCCCTCCACTTT. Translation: CASSIVGPKASPLHF.

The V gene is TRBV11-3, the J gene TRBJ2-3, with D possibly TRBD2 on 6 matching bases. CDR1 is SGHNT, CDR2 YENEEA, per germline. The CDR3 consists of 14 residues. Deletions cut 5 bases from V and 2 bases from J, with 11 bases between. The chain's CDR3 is CASSRGANTDTQYF. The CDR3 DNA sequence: TGTGCCAGCAGCCGCGGGGCGAACACAGATACGCAGTATTTT.

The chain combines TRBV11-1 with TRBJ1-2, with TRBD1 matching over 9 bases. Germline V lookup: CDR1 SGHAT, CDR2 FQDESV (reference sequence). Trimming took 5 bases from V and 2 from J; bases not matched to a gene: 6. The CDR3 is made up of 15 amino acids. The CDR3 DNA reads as TGTGCCAGCAGCGCTCGACAGGGGGTGAACTATGGCTACACCTTC. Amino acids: CASSARQGVNYGYTF.

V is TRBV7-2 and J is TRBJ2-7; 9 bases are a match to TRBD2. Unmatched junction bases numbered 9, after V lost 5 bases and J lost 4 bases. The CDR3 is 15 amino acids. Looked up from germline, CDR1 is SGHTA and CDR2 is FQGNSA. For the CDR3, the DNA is TGTGCCAGCAGCCTCTCCTTCGCGGGAGGGTACGAGCAGTACTTC. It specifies CASSLSFAGGYEQYF.